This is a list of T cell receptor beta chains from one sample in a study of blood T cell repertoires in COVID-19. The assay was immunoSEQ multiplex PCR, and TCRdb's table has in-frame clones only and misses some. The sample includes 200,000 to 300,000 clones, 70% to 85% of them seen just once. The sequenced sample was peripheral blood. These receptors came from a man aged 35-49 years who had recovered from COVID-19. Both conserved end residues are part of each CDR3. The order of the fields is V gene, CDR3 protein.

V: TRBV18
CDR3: CASSPGTGPTEAFF

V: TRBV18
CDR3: CASSRDLVEREEETQYF

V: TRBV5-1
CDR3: CASSPGQTMVQETQYF

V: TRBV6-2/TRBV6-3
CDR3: CASSPLHGTGASYEQYF

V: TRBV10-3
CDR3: CAISEVASGSNEQFF

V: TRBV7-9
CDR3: CASSLVWGHTGELFF

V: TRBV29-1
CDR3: CSVLSGAALNTEAFF

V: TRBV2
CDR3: CASSEEPPRTVYGYTF

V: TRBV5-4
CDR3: CASSPTGVDYEQYF

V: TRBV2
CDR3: CASNQGSNQPQHF

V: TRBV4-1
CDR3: CASSHTPGEGTQYF

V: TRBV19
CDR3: CASTERRNTEAFF

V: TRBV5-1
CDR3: CASSPPDSGTDEQFF

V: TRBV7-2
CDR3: CASSPGGWGDTQYF

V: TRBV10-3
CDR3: CAISPGSGTEAFF

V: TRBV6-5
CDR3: CASSYSPRTGPEAFF

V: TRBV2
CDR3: CASSINFNEKLFF

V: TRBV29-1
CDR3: CSALGGRGMDEQFF

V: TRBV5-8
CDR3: CASSQGSLGQPQHF

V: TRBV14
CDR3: CASSQDLGEGAQETQYF

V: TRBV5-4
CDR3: CASSLAGGQAGYTF

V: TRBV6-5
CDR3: CASSYGTVPSYEQYF

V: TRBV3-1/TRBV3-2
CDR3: CASSQVSRVWETQYF

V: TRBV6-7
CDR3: CASSYSQGSYSGNTIYF

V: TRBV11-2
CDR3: CASSRQGSGNTIYF

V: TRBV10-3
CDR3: CAVGTGDHSPLHF

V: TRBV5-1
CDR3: CASNLADQETQYF

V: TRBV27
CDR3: CASSGNRDSYSYEQYF

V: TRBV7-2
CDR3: CASSFRYGSYEQYF

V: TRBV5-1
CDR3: CASSPDRARETQYF

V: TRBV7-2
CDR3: CASSYRGSGELFF

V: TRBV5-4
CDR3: CASRSGQDSAYTF

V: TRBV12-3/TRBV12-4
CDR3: CASSLDRVGQYF

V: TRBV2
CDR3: CASSDRVSYNEQFF

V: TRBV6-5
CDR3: CASSFDDSRRETQYF

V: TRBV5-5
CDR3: CASSLMGGGTGSYEQYF

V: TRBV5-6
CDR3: CASSFGDRLFDEQFF

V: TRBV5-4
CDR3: CASSSLAGGPDTQYF

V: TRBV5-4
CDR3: CASSASGGGNEKLFF

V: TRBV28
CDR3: CASSLVLTGGAFPRTF

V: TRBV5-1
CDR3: CASSLASSSYNEQFF

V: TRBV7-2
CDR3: CASSRLEGAEGYTF

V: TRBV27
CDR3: CASSSNSGPPYEQYF

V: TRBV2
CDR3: CASRDLRVTQYF

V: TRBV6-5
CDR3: CASSFGTLTHTGELFF

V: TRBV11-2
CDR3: CASSLVGGSPPDTQYF

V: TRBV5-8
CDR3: CASSHMQRASYGYTF

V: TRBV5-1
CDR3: CASSSTGVITGELFF

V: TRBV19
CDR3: CASRSPGGAGANVLTF

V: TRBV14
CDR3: CASSPYINTEAFF

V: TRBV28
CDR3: CASSLPNRGQNEQFF

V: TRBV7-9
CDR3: CASSLVDTGANVLTF

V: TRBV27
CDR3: CASSLGQGAKNIQYF

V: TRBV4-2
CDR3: CASSQGIADITSEQYF

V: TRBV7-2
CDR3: CASSLVGWAVGGNEQFF

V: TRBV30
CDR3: CAWSVLVTEQFF